Listed below are T cell receptor beta chains from one sample, sequenced in a study of cytomegalovirus exposure and HLA in healthy donors. Method: immunoSEQ multiplex PCR; TCRdb's copy keeps in-frame clones and lacks some. The table shows under 200,000 clones, with roughly 80% occurring only once. The specimen sequenced was PBMCs. These receptors were taken from a woman between 45 and 60 years old in good health and CMV-seropositive. Each CDR3 is given with its conserved first and last residue. Each record gives: clone size, J gene, D gene, V gene, CDR3 protein, CDR3 DNA. The D gene is left open where the match is weak. Clone size is given for some rows only: seen once, a few or many times, or a class if the clone is expanded.

clone size: few; J gene: TRBJ1-4; D gene: NA; V gene: TRBV7-8; CDR3 protein: CASSPRIATNEKLFF; CDR3 DNA: TGTGCCAGCAGCCCTCGTATTGCAACTAATGAAAAACTGTTTTTT
clone size: few; J gene: TRBJ2-5; D gene: TRBD2; V gene: TRBV7-9; CDR3 protein: CASSLALAGEETQYF; CDR3 DNA: TGTGCCAGCAGCTTAGCACTAGCGGGGGAAGAGACCCAGTACTTC
clone size: few; J gene: TRBJ1-2; D gene: NA; V gene: TRBV5-5; CDR3 protein: CASSFLSGEGNGYTF; CDR3 DNA: TGTGCCAGCAGCTTCCTTTCCGGTGAGGGAAATGGCTACACCTTC
clone size: NA; J gene: TRBJ1-2; D gene: NA; V gene: TRBV7-2; CDR3 protein: CASSLRENYGYTF; CDR3 DNA: TGTGCCAGCAGCTTACGGGAGAACTATGGCTACACCTTC
clone size: NA; J gene: TRBJ1-1; D gene: NA; V gene: TRBV4-3; CDR3 protein: CASSQDLYGNTEAFF; CDR3 DNA: TGCGCCAGCAGCCAAGATCTATACGGGAACACTGAAGCTTTCTTT
clone size: NA; J gene: TRBJ2-7; D gene: TRBD1; V gene: TRBV25-1; CDR3 protein: CASSEGTVISYEQYF; CDR3 DNA: TGTGCCAGCAGTGAAGGGACAGTAATATCCTACGAGCAGTACTTC
clone size: NA; J gene: TRBJ2-4; D gene: NA; V gene: TRBV19; CDR3 protein: CASSKTRGVDIQYF; CDR3 DNA: TGTGCCAGTAGTAAGACTCGGGGTGTGGACATTCAGTACTTC
clone size: once; J gene: TRBJ2-5; D gene: TRBD2; V gene: TRBV7-2; CDR3 protein: CASSSRLAGYQETQYF; CDR3 DNA: TGTGCCAGCAGCTCCCGACTAGCGGGGTACCAAGAGACCCAGTACTTC
clone size: few; J gene: TRBJ2-1; D gene: TRBD2; V gene: TRBV6-1; CDR3 protein: CASSEVMGLAVYNEQFF; CDR3 DNA: TGTGCCAGCAGTGAAGTAATGGGACTAGCGGTATACAATGAGCAGTTCTTC
clone size: NA; J gene: TRBJ2-7; D gene: NA; V gene: TRBV2; CDR3 protein: CASSVDRRYEQYF; CDR3 DNA: TGTGCCAGCAGTGTCGACAGGAGATACGAGCAGTACTTC
clone size: NA; J gene: TRBJ2-3; D gene: TRBD2; V gene: TRBV6-5; CDR3 protein: CASSLAGGLTDTQYF; CDR3 DNA: TGTGCCAGCAGTCTAGCGGGGGGTCTCACAGATACGCAGTATTTT
clone size: NA; J gene: TRBJ1-5; D gene: NA; V gene: TRBV2; CDR3 protein: CASSEARNSLNQPQHF; CDR3 DNA: TGTGCCAGCAGTGAAGCTCGCAACTCCCTCAATCAGCCCCAGCATTTT
clone size: NA; J gene: TRBJ1-5; D gene: TRBD1; V gene: TRBV5-5; CDR3 protein: CASSWTGMEEPQHF; CDR3 DNA: TGTGCCAGCAGCTGGACAGGGATGGAGGAGCCCCAGCATTTT
clone size: NA; J gene: TRBJ2-1; D gene: NA; V gene: TRBV15; CDR3 protein: CATSSIKISSYNEQFF; CDR3 DNA: TGTGCCACCAGCAGTATAAAGATTAGCTCCTACAATGAGCAGTTCTTC
clone size: NA; J gene: TRBJ2-1; D gene: NA; V gene: TRBV7-2; CDR3 protein: CASSPGGSRNNEQFF; CDR3 DNA: TGTGCCAGCAGCCCCGGCGGGTCCCGAAACAATGAACAGTTCTTC
clone size: NA; J gene: TRBJ1-1; D gene: NA; V gene: TRBV18; CDR3 protein: CASSPSHREGVKAFF; CDR3 DNA: TGTGCCAGCTCACCGTCACACAGGGAAGGTGTTAAAGCTTTCTTT
clone size: NA; J gene: TRBJ2-7; D gene: TRBD2; V gene: TRBV4-3; CDR3 protein: CASSQEIAVREALNEQYF; CDR3 DNA: TGCGCCAGCAGCCAAGAAATCGCGGTCCGGGAGGCTCTGAACGAGCAGTACTTC
clone size: few; J gene: TRBJ1-1; D gene: TRBD1; V gene: TRBV11-2; CDR3 protein: CASSQRTGTGSSAFF; CDR3 DNA: TGTGCCAGCAGCCAACGAACCGGGACAGGGAGTTCGGCTTTCTTT
clone size: NA; J gene: TRBJ2-7; D gene: TRBD2; V gene: TRBV5-8; CDR3 protein: CASSLGSGRTYEQYF; CDR3 DNA: TGTGCCAGCAGCTTGGGTAGCGGGAGAACTTACGAGCAGTACTTC
clone size: NA; J gene: TRBJ2-5; D gene: NA; V gene: TRBV9; CDR3 protein: CASSVGGGGHQETQYF; CDR3 DNA: TGTGCCAGCAGCGTAGGGGGAGGGGGGCACCAAGAGACCCAGTACTTC
clone size: NA; J gene: TRBJ2-7; D gene: TRBD2; V gene: TRBV18; CDR3 protein: CASSRAGSSYEQYF; CDR3 DNA: TGTGCCAGCTCACGAGCGGGAAGCTCCTACGAGCAGTACTTC
clone size: NA; J gene: TRBJ1-2; D gene: TRBD1; V gene: TRBV28; CDR3 protein: CASSLSQGAAGYTF; CDR3 DNA: TGTGCCAGCAGTTTATCACAGGGGGCTGCGGGCTACACCTTC
clone size: NA; J gene: TRBJ2-2; D gene: NA; V gene: TRBV7-2; CDR3 protein: CASSSDTGELFF; CDR3 DNA: TGTGCCAGCAGCTCAGACACCGGGGAGCTGTTTTTT
clone size: NA; J gene: TRBJ1-2; D gene: TRBD1; V gene: TRBV5-6; CDR3 protein: CASSLVLQGTGYTF; CDR3 DNA: TGTGCCAGCAGCTTGGTCTTACAGGGGACAGGCTACACCTTC
clone size: NA; J gene: TRBJ1-1; D gene: NA; V gene: TRBV19; CDR3 protein: CASSFQENTEAFF; CDR3 DNA: TGTGCCAGTAGTTTCCAGGAGAACACTGAAGCTTTCTTT
clone size: NA; J gene: TRBJ1-2; D gene: TRBD1; V gene: TRBV25-1; CDR3 protein: CASSEVGTGDYGYTF; CDR3 DNA: TGTGCCAGCAGTGAAGTGGGGACAGGTGACTATGGCTACACCTTC
clone size: NA; J gene: TRBJ2-7; D gene: TRBD2; V gene: TRBV7-3; CDR3 protein: CASSLLAESYEQYF; CDR3 DNA: TGTGCCAGCAGCCTACTAGCGGAATCCTACGAGCAGTACTTC
clone size: NA; J gene: TRBJ2-7; D gene: TRBD1; V gene: TRBV27; CDR3 protein: CASSLDRASYEQYF; CDR3 DNA: TGTGCCAGCAGTTTAGACAGGGCCTCCTACGAGCAGTACTTC
clone size: NA; J gene: TRBJ1-1; D gene: NA; V gene: TRBV18; CDR3 protein: CASSVGRNTEAFF; CDR3 DNA: TGTGCCAGTTCGGTAGGGAGGAACACTGAAGCTTTCTTT
clone size: few; J gene: TRBJ2-1; D gene: TRBD2; V gene: TRBV9; CDR3 protein: CASSVEAGERLLNEQFF; CDR3 DNA: TGTGCCAGCAGCGTAGAGGCGGGAGAACGGCTACTCAATGAGCAGTTCTTC
clone size: NA; J gene: TRBJ2-5; D gene: TRBD2; V gene: TRBV10-3; CDR3 protein: CAISESTSGGVQETQYF; CDR3 DNA: TGTGCCATCAGTGAGTCTACTAGCGGGGGGGTCCAAGAGACCCAGTACTTC
clone size: NA; J gene: TRBJ2-5; D gene: NA; V gene: TRBV5-4; CDR3 protein: CASSLLARETQYF; CDR3 DNA: TGTGCCAGCAGCTTGCTAGCGAGAGAGACCCAGTACTTC
clone size: NA; J gene: TRBJ2-3; D gene: NA; V gene: TRBV4-3; CDR3 protein: CASSQGTGVTDTQYF; CDR3 DNA: TGCGCCAGCAGCCAAGGGACGGGAGTCACAGATACGCAGTATTTT